The present T cell receptor (beta chain) was sequenced within a study of Ad26.COV2.S vaccination and SARS-CoV-2 variants (dated by TCRdb to the early 2020s). Context from the whole study: Vaccine-arm donors were drawn from COV1001, a multicentre, randomized, double-blind, placebo-controlled phase I-IIa trial of Ad26.COV2.S in healthy adults. Blinding of investigators to trial group allocation was maintained during experiments and outcome assessment. Sequencing of the TCRbeta repertoire served to evaluate the specificity and breadth of SARS-CoV-2-reactive T cell receptors following Ad26.COV2.S vaccination. A total of around 32 samples were included in the TCR-sequenced set, comprising 19 Ad26.COV2.S vaccine recipients, 5 placebo recipients and 8 SARS-CoV-2 convalescent individuals. Trial participants were randomized into five groups of five, in which low-dose or high-dose Ad26.COV2.S was given once or twice, or placebo was given on both occasions. Dosing of Ad26.COV2.S was intramuscular, at either 5x10^10 or 1x10^11 viral particles, delivered as one shot or as two shots spaced 56 days apart. Overall study results and their limits: After vaccination, substantial breadth of spike-specific CD8+ and CD4+ T cell responses was reported. The study lacked the statistical power to compare responses across vaccine doses or regimens. Vaccine and placebo recipients had similar non-spike TCR breadth, a finding consistent with the vaccine containing only spike. The authors noted that total T cell responses may have been underestimated by the TCR breadth and depth analyses. Spike-specific TCR breadth was higher in Ad26.COV2.S recipients than in placebo recipients (P = 0.0014).

With respect to this clone: The antigen this receptor binds is unknown. Qualities for individual bases were not recorded, and no much larger clone is one base off.

In the paper's terms, the treatment or condition label means: over 15 received Ad26.COV2.S at low or high dose, single or two shots; 5 received placebo; per-sample allocation not given. For vaccine and placebo recipients, repertoires were sequenced using samples collected on day 63 after the first injection. In Cohort 1b, some 25 adults aged 18-55 years were enrolled at a single site in Boston, USA, between 29 July and 7 August 2020. Ad26.COV2.S was a replication-incompetent adenovirus type 26 vector expressing a prefusion-stabilized SARS-CoV-2 spike protein from the original Wuhan strain. A distance of 14 bases separates the germline ends of V and J, which lose 1 base and 4 bases respectively. Including the terminal cysteine and phenylalanine, the CDR3 comprises 16 residues. Only CDR3 DNA is held: 48 bases, read in frame from base 1. Reading the germline V gene gives CDR1 SGHRS and CDR2 YFSETQ.

The immunoSEQ Assay was the method used to sequence TCRbeta CDR3 regions. After extraction, genomic DNA underwent amplification by bias-controlled multiplex PCR, followed by high-throughput sequencing. Under the source paper's analysis protocol: To quantify the absolute abundance of each unique TCRbeta CDR3 region, sequences were collapsed and filtered. T cell fraction was estimated by normalizing TCRbeta template counts to usable DNA, with usable DNA measured through amplification of reference genes found in all nucleated cells. Repertoire TCRs were annotated as SARS-CoV-2-specific by exact matching of V gene, CDR3 amino acid sequence and J gene to a known reactive TCR set. The reference SARS-CoV-2 TCR set was derived from MIRA and filtered for enrichment in COVID-19-positive ImmuneCODE repertoires, a step that removed public or cross-reactive TCRs. Using the MIRA antigens, annotated TCRs were further analysed by specific ORF or by position within an ORF. Breadth was defined as annotated unique rearrangements over total unique productive rearrangements; depth was the summed frequency of those rearrangements. TCR breadth was compared between groups using two-sided Wilcoxon rank-sum tests. TCRdb mirrors the immuneACCESS table, restricted to in-frame sequences. Some clones are absent from its copies; in checked studies, under half trace to an unresolved V gene, and the reason for the others is unknown. For V, J and clone size, that table is used; D and trimming come from the DNA. The sample table records more than 300,000 clones; 85% of these occur just once. Around 2.2% of the sample is held by the ten biggest clonotypes.

The source is a person aged 18 to 65 who received the Ad26.COV2.S COVID-19 vaccine or a placebo. The chain links TRBV5-1 with TRBJ2-2; there is no confident call for the D gene. This sample comprised peripheral blood, obtained in a trial of Ad26.COV2.S vaccine versus placebo. The bases are TGCGCCAGCAGCTTGATGTCATCGGGTGGCACCGGGGAGCTGTTTTTT. Its translation is CASSLMSSGGTGELFF.